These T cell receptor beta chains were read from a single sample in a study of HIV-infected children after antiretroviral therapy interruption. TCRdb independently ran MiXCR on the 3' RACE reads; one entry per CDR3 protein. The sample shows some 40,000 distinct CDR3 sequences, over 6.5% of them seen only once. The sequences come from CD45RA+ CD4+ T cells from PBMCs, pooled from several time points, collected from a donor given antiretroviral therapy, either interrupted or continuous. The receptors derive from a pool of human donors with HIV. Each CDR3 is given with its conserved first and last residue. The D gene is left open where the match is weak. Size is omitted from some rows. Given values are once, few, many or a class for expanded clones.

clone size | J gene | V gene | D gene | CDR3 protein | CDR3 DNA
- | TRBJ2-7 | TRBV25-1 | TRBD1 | CASSGQGFAYEQYF | TGTGCCAGCAGTGGACAGGGGTTCGCCTACGAGCAGTACTTC
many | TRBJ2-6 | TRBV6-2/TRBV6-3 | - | CATHLGGESGANVLTF | TGTGCCACCCACCTTGGAGGGGAGTCTGGGGCCAACGTCCTGACTTTC
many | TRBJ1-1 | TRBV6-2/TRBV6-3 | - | CASSFRERTEAFF | TGTGCCAGCAGTTTCAGGGAGAGGACTGAAGCTTTCTTT
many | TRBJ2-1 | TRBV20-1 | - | CSARGEMRAAYNEQFF | TGCAGTGCTAGAGGGGAGATGCGGGCAGCCTACAATGAGCAGTTCTTC
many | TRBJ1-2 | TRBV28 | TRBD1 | CASSQGQGSYGYTF | TGTGCCAGCAGCCAAGGACAGGGAAGTTATGGCTACACCTTC
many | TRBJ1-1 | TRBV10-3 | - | CAISAQRFDSSHTEAFF | TGTGCCATCAGTGCCCAGAGGTTTGACAGCTCACACACTGAAGCTTTCTTT
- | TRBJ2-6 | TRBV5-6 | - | CASSLTASGANVLTF | TGTGCCAGCAGCTTGACAGCCTCTGGGGCCAACGTCCTGACTTTC
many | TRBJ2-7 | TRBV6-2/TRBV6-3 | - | CASSYQPLYEQYF | TGTGCCAGCAGTTACCAGCCGCTCTACGAGCAGTACTTC
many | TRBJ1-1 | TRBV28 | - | CASSFGVGTEAFF | TGTGCCAGCAGTTTCGGGGTTGGAACTGAAGCTTTCTTT
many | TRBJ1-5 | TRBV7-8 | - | CASSLMDSNQPQHF | TGTGCCAGCAGCTTAATGGATAGCAATCAGCCCCAGCATTTT
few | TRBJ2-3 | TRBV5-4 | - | CASSLIGGNTDTQYF | TGTGCCAGCAGCCTTATAGGGGGAAACACAGATACGCAGTATTTT
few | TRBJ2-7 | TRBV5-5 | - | CASSSGGNSYEQYF | TGTGCCAGCAGCTCGGGGGGCAACTCCTACGAGCAGTACTTC
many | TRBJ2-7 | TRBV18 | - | CASSPRRGEQYF | TGTGCCAGCTCACCAAGAAGAGGCGAGCAGTACTTC
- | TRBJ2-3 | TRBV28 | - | CASSPLGGTDTQYF | TGTGCCAGCAGTCCTTTGGGGGGCACAGATACGCAGTATTTT
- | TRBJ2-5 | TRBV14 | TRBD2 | CASSQGLAGVETQYF | TGTGCCAGCAGCCAAGGACTAGCGGGAGTCGAGACCCAGTACTTC
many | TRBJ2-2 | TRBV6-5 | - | CASSSSPNTGELFF | TGTGCCAGCAGTTCTAGCCCCAACACCGGGGAGCTGTTTTTT
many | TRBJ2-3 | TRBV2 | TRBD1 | CASTGQGTDTQYF | TGTGCCAGCACGGGACAGGGCACAGATACGCAGTATTTT
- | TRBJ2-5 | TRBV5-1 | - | CASSGQETQYF | TGCGCCAGCAGCGGACAAGAGACCCAGTACTTC
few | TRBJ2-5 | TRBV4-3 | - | CASSPKIQSQETQYF | TGCGCCAGCAGCCCTAAGATACAGTCCCAAGAGACCCAGTACTTC
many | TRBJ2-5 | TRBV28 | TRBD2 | CASSLGLAGKETQYF | TGTGCCAGCAGCCTCGGACTAGCGGGGAAGGAGACCCAGTACTTC
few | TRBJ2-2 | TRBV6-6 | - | CASRQTALGGTGELFF | TGTGCCAGCAGACAGACAGCCCTTGGTGGGACCGGGGAGCTGTTTTTT
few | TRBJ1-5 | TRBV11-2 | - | CASSLGRFGNRNQPQHF | TGTGCCAGCAGCTTAGGCCGCTTCGGCAACCGAAATCAGCCCCAGCATTTT
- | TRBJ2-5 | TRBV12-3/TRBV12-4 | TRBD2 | CASRGTSGVLETQYF | TGTGCCAGCAGAGGGACTAGCGGGGTTCTAGAGACCCAGTACTTC
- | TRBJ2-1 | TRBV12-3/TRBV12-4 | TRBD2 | CASSLRGVNNEQFF | TGTGCCAGCAGCCTACGGGGGGTAAACAATGAGCAGTTCTTC
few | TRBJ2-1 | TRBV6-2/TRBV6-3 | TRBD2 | CASSYSTSGVDNEQFF | TGTGCCAGCAGTTACTCGACTAGCGGGGTAGACAATGAGCAGTTCTTC
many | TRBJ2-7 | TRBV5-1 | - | CASSVPSYEQYF | TGCGCCAGCAGCGTACCCTCCTACGAGCAGTACTTC
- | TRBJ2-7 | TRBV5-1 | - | CASSLVAGGGDPYEQYF | TGCGCCAGCAGCTTGGTGGCCGGGGGCGGGGACCCCTACGAGCAGTACTTC
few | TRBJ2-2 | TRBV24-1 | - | CATSDFWAGNTGELFF | TGTGCCACCAGTGATTTTTGGGCAGGCAACACCGGGGAGCTGTTTTTT
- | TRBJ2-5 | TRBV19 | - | CASRRHLGETQYF | TGTGCCAGTAGACGACACCTCGGGGAGACCCAGTACTTC
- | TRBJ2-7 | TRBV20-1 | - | CSARDLRRSSYEQYF | TGCAGTGCTAGAGATTTGCGGAGGAGCTCCTACGAGCAGTACTTC
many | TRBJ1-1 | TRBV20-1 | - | CSAPPSGRGRNTEAFF | TGCAGTGCCCCCCCCTCGGGTCGGGGAAGGAACACTGAAGCTTTCTTT
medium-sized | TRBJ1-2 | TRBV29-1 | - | CSVETDPNYGYTF | TGCAGCGTTGAGACAGACCCGAACTATGGCTACACCTTC
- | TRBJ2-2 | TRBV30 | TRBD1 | CAWVGQPLSTGELFF | TGTGCCTGGGTGGGACAGCCTCTAAGCACCGGGGAGCTGTTTTTT
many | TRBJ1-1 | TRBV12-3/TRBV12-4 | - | CASSYGEWATEAFF | TGTGCCAGCAGCTACGGAGAGTGGGCCACTGAAGCTTTCTTT
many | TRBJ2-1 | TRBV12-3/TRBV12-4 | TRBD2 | CASRKSGGAVNEQFF | TGTGCCAGCAGGAAGAGCGGGGGGGCCGTCAATGAGCAGTTCTTC
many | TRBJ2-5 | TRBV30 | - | CAGSVGQETQYF | TGTGCCGGGTCGGTAGGGCAAGAGACCCAGTACTTC
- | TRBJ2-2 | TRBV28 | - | CASREGGQKRTGELFF | TGTGCCAGCAGGGAGGGAGGACAAAAACGGACCGGGGAGCTGTTTTTT
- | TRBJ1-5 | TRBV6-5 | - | CASSYSSDSNQPQHF | TGTGCCAGCAGTTACTCGAGTGACAGCAATCAGCCCCAGCATTTT
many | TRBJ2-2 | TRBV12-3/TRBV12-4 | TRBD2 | CASSSGGAAGELFF | TGTGCCAGCAGTAGCGGGGGGGCCGCCGGGGAGCTGTTTTTT
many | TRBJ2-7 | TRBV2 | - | CASSSSFFENYEQYF | TGTGCCAGCAGCTCCTCCTTTTTCGAGAACTATGAACAGTACTTC
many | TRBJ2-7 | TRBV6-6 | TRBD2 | CASRISGRGVYEQYF | TGTGCCAGCAGAATTAGCGGGAGAGGTGTCTACGAGCAGTACTTC
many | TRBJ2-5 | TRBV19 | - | CASSIVRQETQYF | TGTGCCAGTAGTATCGTCAGACAAGAGACCCAGTACTTC
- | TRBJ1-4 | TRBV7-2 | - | CASSPRLDRSVAENEKLFF | TGTGCCAGCAGCCCACGTTTGGACAGATCAGTGGCCGAAAATGAAAAACTGTTTTTT
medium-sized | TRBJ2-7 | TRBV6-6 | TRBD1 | CASGSGQGSEQYF | TGTGCCAGCGGATCGGGACAGGGGAGTGAACAGTACTTC
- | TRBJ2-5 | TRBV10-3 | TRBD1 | CAISNDRVETQYF | TGTGCCATCAGTAACGACAGGGTGGAGACCCAGTACTTC
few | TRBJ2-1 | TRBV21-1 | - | CASSKRRGASYNEQFF | TGTGCCAGCAGCAAAAGGCGGGGGGCTTCCTACAATGAGCAGTTCTTC
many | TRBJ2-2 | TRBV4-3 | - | CASSPRSFRGGPGELFF | TGCGCCAGCAGCCCAAGAAGTTTCAGGGGAGGGCCCGGGGAGCTGTTTTTT
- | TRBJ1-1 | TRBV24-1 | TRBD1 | CATSENTGGAFF | TGTGCCACCAGTGAAAATACAGGGGGAGCTTTCTTT
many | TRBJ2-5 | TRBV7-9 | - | CASNSRVLETQYF | TGTGCCAGCAACTCCAGGGTATTGGAGACCCAGTACTTC
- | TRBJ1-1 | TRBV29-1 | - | CSVARGLDTEAFF | TGCAGCGTTGCGAGGGGATTGGACACTGAAGCTTTCTTT
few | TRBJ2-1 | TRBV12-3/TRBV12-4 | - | CASSFELGGAEQFF | TGTGCCAGCAGTTTCGAACTGGGGGGGGCTGAGCAGTTCTTC
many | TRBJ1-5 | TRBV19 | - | CASSNRANNQAPLF | TGTGCCAGCAGCAACAGGGCTAACAACCAGGCTCCGCTTTTT
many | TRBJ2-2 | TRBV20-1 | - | CSAPGRFSTGELFF | TGCAGTGCTCCCGGACGTTTCTCAACCGGGGAGCTGTTTTTT
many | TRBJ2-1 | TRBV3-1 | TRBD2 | CASSLRLAGSEQFF | TGTGCCAGCAGCCTTCGACTAGCGGGAAGTGAGCAGTTCTTC
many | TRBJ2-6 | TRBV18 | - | CASSLGPASGANVLTF | TGTGCCAGCTCACTCGGACCGGCCTCTGGGGCCAACGTCCTGACTTTC